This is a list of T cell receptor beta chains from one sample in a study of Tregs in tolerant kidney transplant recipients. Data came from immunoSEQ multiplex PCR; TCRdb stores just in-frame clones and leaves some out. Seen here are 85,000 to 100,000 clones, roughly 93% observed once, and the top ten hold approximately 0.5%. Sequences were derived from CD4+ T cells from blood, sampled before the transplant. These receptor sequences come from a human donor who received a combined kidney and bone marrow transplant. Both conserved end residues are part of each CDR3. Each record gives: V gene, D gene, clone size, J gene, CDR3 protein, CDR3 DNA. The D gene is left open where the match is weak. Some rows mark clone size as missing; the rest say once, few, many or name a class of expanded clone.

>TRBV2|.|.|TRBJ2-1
CASRRLVSEQFF
TGTGCCAGCAGAAGACTAGTCTCGGAGCAGTTCTTC
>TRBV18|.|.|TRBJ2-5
CASSHLDSSLETQYF
TGTGCCAGCTCACACCTGGACAGTTCGTTAGAGACCCAGTACTTC
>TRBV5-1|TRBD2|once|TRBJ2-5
CASSLFSAGDETQYF
TGCGCCAGCAGCTTGTTCTCTGCGGGAGATGAGACCCAGTACTTC
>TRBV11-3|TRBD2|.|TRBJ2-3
CASSLGTSGRTDTQYF
TGTGCCAGCAGCTTAGGAACTAGCGGGAGGACAGATACGCAGTATTTT
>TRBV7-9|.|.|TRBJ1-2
CASSLSRGTGYTF
TGTGCCAGCAGCCTCTCCCGGGGGACTGGCTACACCTTC
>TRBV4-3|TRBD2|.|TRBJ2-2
CASSIKRGGTGELFF
TGCGCCAGCAGTATAAAGCGGGGGGGCACCGGGGAGCTGTTTTTT
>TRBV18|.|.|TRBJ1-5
CASSPGGQTSNQPQHF
TGTGCCAGCTCACCGGGTGGACAGACTAGCAATCAGCCCCAGCATTTT
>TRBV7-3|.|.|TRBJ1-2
CASSQNDRLPSGYTF
TGTGCCAGCAGCCAAAACGACAGGCTCCCGAGTGGCTACACCTTC
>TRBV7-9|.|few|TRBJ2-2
CASSRTALHSGSASGELFF
TGTGCCAGCAGCCGAACTGCATTACACAGCGGATCAGCGTCCGGGGAGCTGTTTTTT
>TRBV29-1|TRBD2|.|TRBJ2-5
CSVGLAGGQETQYF
TGCAGCGTTGGACTAGCGGGGGGACAAGAGACCCAGTACTTC
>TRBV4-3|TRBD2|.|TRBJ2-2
CASSQGARTSSPTGELFF
TGCGCCAGCAGCCAAGGGGCGAGGACTAGCAGTCCTACCGGGGAGCTGTTTTTT
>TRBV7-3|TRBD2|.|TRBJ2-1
CASSQGGTSNEQFF
TGTGCCAGCAGCCAAGGCGGGACTAGTAATGAGCAGTTCTTC
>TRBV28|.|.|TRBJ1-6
CASTTVANSPLHF
TGTGCCAGCACCACGGTAGCAAATTCCCCCCTCCACTTT
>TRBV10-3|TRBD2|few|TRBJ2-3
CAISEKFLAGTDTQYF
TGTGCCATCAGTGAGAAGTTTCTAGCGGGTACAGATACGCAGTATTTT
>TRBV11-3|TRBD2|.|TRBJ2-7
CASSHRSGNYEQYF
TGTGCCAGCAGCCACCGAAGCGGGAACTACGAGCAGTACTTC
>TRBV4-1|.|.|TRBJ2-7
CASSQDFRGIFDYEQYF
TGCGCCAGCAGCCAAGATTTTCGGGGAATCTTTGACTACGAGCAGTACTTC
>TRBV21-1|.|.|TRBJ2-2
CASSKFEGAGGELFF
TGTGCCAGCAGCAAATTTGAGGGGGCAGGCGGGGAGCTGTTTTTT
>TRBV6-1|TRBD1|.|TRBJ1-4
CASRENGTGYEKLFF
TGTGCCAGCAGAGAGAACGGGACAGGGTACGAAAAACTGTTTTTT
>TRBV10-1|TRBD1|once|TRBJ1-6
CASRRVLGQGCFRSPLHF
TGCGCCAGCAGGCGCGTATTGGGACAGGGATGTTTCCGTTCACCCCTCCACTTT
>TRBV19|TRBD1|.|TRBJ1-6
CASSIGNRGDSPLHF
TGTGCCAGTAGTATAGGTAACAGGGGTGATTCACCCCTCCACTTT
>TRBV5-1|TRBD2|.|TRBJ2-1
CASSPLAGGQNEQFF
TGCGCCAGCAGCCCGCTAGCGGGGGGGCAAAATGAGCAGTTCTTC
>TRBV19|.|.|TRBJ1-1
CASSTRQERAFF
TGTGCCAGTAGTACCCGACAGGAGAGGGCTTTCTTT
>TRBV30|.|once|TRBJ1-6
CAWATAGGSPLHF
TGTGCCTGGGCGACTGCTGGAGGTTCACCCCTCCACTTT
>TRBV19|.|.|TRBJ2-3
CATTLGVFTDTQYF
TGTGCCACCACGTTAGGGGTTTTTACAGATACGCAGTATTTT
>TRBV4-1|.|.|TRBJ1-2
CASSRGGVGGYTF
TGCGCCAGCAGTAGAGGAGGGGTTGGTGGCTACACCTTC
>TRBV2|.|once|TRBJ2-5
CASSPQETQYF
TGTGCCAGCAGCCCTCAAGAGACCCAGTACTTC
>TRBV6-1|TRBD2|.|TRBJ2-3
CASSEGPRASGGVGREYF
TGTGCCAGCAGTGAAGGCCCCCGGGCTAGCGGGGGAGTAGGTAGGGAGTATTTT
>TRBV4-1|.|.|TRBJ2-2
CASSQELGEVTGELFF
TGCGCCAGCAGCCAAGAGCTGGGGGAGGTTACCGGGGAGCTGTTTTTT
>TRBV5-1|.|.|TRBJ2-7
CASSIAAGLTYEQYF
TGCGCCAGCAGCATAGCGGCAGGGCTAACCTACGAGCAGTACTTC
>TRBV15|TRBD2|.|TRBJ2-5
CATSRVLGGKGETQYF
TGTGCCACCAGCAGAGTCCTCGGGGGGAAGGGGGAGACCCAGTACTTC
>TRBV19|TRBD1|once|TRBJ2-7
CASSPSRQGREQYF
TGTGCCAGTAGTCCCTCCAGACAGGGTCGCGAGCAGTACTTC
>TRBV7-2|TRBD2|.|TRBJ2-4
CASSLANSGRWKNIQYF
TGTGCCAGCAGCTTAGCCAACAGCGGGAGGTGGAAAAACATTCAGTACTTC